This TCR beta chain emerged from a study of T cells expressing NK-cell markers. Across the whole study: From sorted CD3+CD56+NKG2C+, CD3+CD56+NKG2C- and CD3+CD56-NKG2C+ T cells came the TCR beta repertoires.

TCRdb reanalyzed the 5' RACE reads, giving one entry per CDR3 protein sequence and no DNA. The sample has a few hundred thousand distinct CDR3 sequences, and its top ten clones hold 0.39%. In the case of this clonotype: The antigen is undetermined.

Germline CDR1 LNHDA, CDR2 SQIVND (reference sequence). The CDR3 is 15 residues long. Overall study results and limits: Researchers report these clonotypes also headed the CD3+CD56-NKG2C+ fraction in four donors. It remained uncertain whether the expanded NKG2C+ T cell clones were specific for HCMV antigens.

This TCR came from a man between 18 and 29 years old in good health. What was sequenced was blood T cells: a sorted CD56 or NKG2C T cell subset, CD4+ or CD8+ T cells, or bulk PBMC T cells (not recorded which). The J gene is TRBJ2-7, the V gene TRBV19; lacking DNA, the TRBD1 call made by TCRdb goes unchecked. Here the CDR3 reads CASSLRDRSSYEQYF.